One and the same sample provided the 19 T cell receptor beta chains below, sequenced in a study of cytomegalovirus exposure and HLA in healthy donors. The PCR contained 60 Vbeta and 13 Jbeta primers. Produced via immunoSEQ multiplex PCR; TCRdb's table is partial and in-frame only. Here the sample spans under 150,000 clones, 70% to 80% being singletons. Material: PBMCs. The receptors come from a man aged 30-40 years in good health and CMV-seronegative.

This chain links TRBV19 with TRBJ1-6, with unresolved D. Trimming stripped 10 bases from V and 5 bases from J, with 12 bases between. The CDR3 is 13 amino acids. From germline, CDR1 is LNHDA and CDR2 SQIVND (reference sequence). CDR3 sequence reads: CATSIGDNSPLHF. CDR3 DNA: TGTGCCACCTCAATCGGGGATAATTCACCCCTCCACTTT.

V and J are TRBV19 and TRBJ1-5; 8 nucleotides agree with TRBD1. V was pared by 8 bases and J by 5 bases, with 11 bases of the junction left unmatched. Germline values: CDR1 LNHDA, CDR2 SQIVND (reference sequence). The CDR3 contains 15 residues. Here the CDR3 reads CASRTGGVRDQPQHF. The CDR3 nucleotides are TGTGCCAGTCGAACAGGGGGGGTGCGAGATCAGCCCCAGCATTTT.

This clone was recorded a few times. The chain has TRBV7-6 and TRBJ2-1, with 10 positions matching TRBD2. With 5 bases clipped from V and 6 bases from J, the junction kept 4 bases outside the gene matches. The germline V gene has CDR1 SGHVS and CDR2 FNYEAQ. This CDR3 comprises 14 residues. The CDR3 loop reads CASSESSGGNEQFF. In DNA, the CDR3 is TGTGCCAGCAGCGAATCTAGCGGGGGCAATGAGCAGTTCTTC.

J is TRBJ2-3 and V is TRBV5-1; no clear D gene. V lost 0 bases, J lost 4 bases, and 6 bases lay in between. The CDR3 is made up of 13 amino acids. CDR1 is SGHRS and CDR2 is YFSETQ in the germline V gene. CDR3 sequence (DNA): TGCGCCAGCAGCTTGGGCTACGCAGATACGCAGTATTTT. Translation: CASSLGYADTQYF.

V gene TRBV27 combines with J gene TRBJ2-6; the match to TRBD1 covers 9 bases. Germline V gene sequence: CDR1 MNHEY, CDR2 SMNVEV (reference sequence). V dropped 6 bases and J dropped 0; count of bases not matched to a gene: 12. The CDR3 contains 19 residues. The CDR3 coding sequence is TGTGCCAGCAGCTTCTTACCGGGACAGGGCAACTCTGGGGCCAACGTCCTGACTTTC. Its translation: CASSFLPGQGNSGANVLTF.

The chain is built from TRBV11-2 and TRBJ1-2; tentative D call: TRBD1 (6 bases). V was clipped by 1 base and J by 2 bases, with 17 bases between them. The CDR3 length is 17 residues. CDR1 is SGHAT and CDR2 is FQNNGV in the germline V gene. The CDR3 is CASSLVRPRTANYGYTF. The CDR3, as DNA: TGTGCCAGCAGCTTAGTTAGGCCCCGGACAGCCAACTATGGCTACACCTTC.

The V and J genes are TRBV15 and TRBJ2-1, with TRBD2 matching 11 bases. Germline V gives CDR1 LNHNV, CDR2 YYDKDF (reference sequence). This CDR3 is 17 amino acids long. J lost 0 bases, V lost 2 bases, and 3 bases had no gene match. In DNA, the CDR3 is TGTGCCACCAGCAGACGACTAGCGGGGACCTCCTACAATGAGCAGTTCTTC. It yields the protein CATSRRLAGTSYNEQFF.

The V call is TRBV4-1, the J call TRBJ2-3, with D maybe TRBD2 (5 bases). V lost 2 bases, J lost 9 bases, and 15 bases lay in between. Per germline, CDR1 MGHRA and CDR2 YSYEKL. The CDR3 runs to 14 residues. The CDR3 nucleotides read TGCGCCAGCAGCCAATGGAGGCGGATTAGAACGCAGTATTTT. Protein product: CASSQWRRIRTQYF.

This chain joins TRBV5-5 and TRBJ2-5, with 9 bases fitting TRBD1. The CDR3 contains 15 residues. J was trimmed by 5 bases and V by 1 base; bases with no gene match: 6. In germline, CDR1 is SGHKS, CDR2 YYEKEE (reference sequence). CDR3: CASSLKGQGMETQYF. CDR3 sequence (DNA): TGTGCCAGCAGCTTGAAAGGACAGGGGATGGAGACCCAGTACTTC. Filled out from reference TRBV5-5 and TRBJ2-5, the complete variable domain reads DAGVTQSPTHLIKTRGQQVTLRCSPISGHKSVSWYQQVLGQGPQFIFQYYEKEERGRGNFPDRFSARQFPNYSSELNVNALLLGDSALYLCASSLKGQGMETQYFGPGTRLLVL.

The genes are TRBV19 and TRBJ1-4; the D gene is possibly TRBD1 (6 bases). Trimming took off 8 bases at V and 4 bases at J, with 17 bases between the two ends. The CDR3 runs 15 residues. Germline V gene data show CDR1 as LNHDA and CDR2 as SQIVND (reference sequence). The CDR3 DNA reads as TGTGCCAGTTCCTCGCACAGGGACCTTAATGAAAAACTGTTTTTT. It codes for CASSSHRDLNEKLFF.

This clone has only one observation. CDR3 sequence (DNA): TGTGCCAGCAGCCCCCGGGTAGCGAAATATGACGAGCAGTACTTC. Translated: CASSPRVAKYDEQYF. V gene TRBV11-3 combines with J gene TRBJ2-7, with D tentatively TRBD2 (5 bases). The germline gives CDR1 SGHNT, CDR2 YENEEA. Deletions cut 5 bases from V and 5 bases from J, with 19 bases between. This CDR3 is 15 amino acids long.

V is TRBV27 and J is TRBJ1-5, with D possibly TRBD1 on 5 matching bases. V lost 3 bases to trimming and J lost 1 base, with 13 bases between them. Germline assignment: CDR1 MNHEY and CDR2 SMNVEV (reference sequence). The length of the CDR3 is 16 residues. This CDR3 reads CASSFGGLGSNQPQHF. The CDR3 region has the DNA TGTGCCAGCAGTTTCGGGGGTCTCGGGAGCAATCAGCCCCAGCATTTT.

V gene TRBV19 combines with J gene TRBJ2-7; 14 nucleotides agree with TRBD2. This CDR3 spans 15 amino acids. With V trimmed by 4 bases and J by 3 bases, 2 bases remained unmatched. Germline loops: CDR1 LNHDA, CDR2 SQIVND (reference sequence). In DNA, the CDR3 is TGTGCCAGTAGTAAGGGACTAGCGGGAGACTACGAGCAGTACTTC. Residues: CASSKGLAGDYEQYF.

This rearrangement joins TRBV7-2 to TRBJ1-6; tentative D call: TRBD1 (5 bases). Trimming removed 2 bases from V and 8 bases from J, with 16 bases in between. Germline-derived CDR1 and CDR2 are SGHTA and FQGNSA. The CDR3 sequence is 16 residues long. The CDR3 loop reads CASSLYGPPGDSPLHF. The CDR3 DNA reads as TGTGCCAGCAGCTTATATGGGCCCCCGGGGGATTCACCCCTCCACTTT.

This sequence joins TRBV7-2 and TRBJ2-1; tentatively, D is TRBD1 (5 bases). This CDR3 has 13 residues. The V and J ends lost 3 bases and 3 bases respectively, with 6 bases between them. CDR1 and CDR2 (germline): SGHTA, FQGNSA. The CDR3 region has the DNA TGTGCCAGCAGCTTTGACAGCTACAATGAGCAGTTCTTC. Its protein product is CASSFDSYNEQFF.

This clone has just one count. The gene calls are TRBV7-9 and TRBJ2-1; TRBD2 matches 10 bases. The length of the CDR3 is 17 residues. Trimming at V came to 11 bases and at J to 7 bases, leaving 20 bases not matched to a gene. Per the germline V gene, CDR1 is SEHNR and CDR2 is FQNEAQ (reference sequence). CDR3 coding DNA: TGTGCCTTTATGGCGCTAGCGGGAGATGTCTATGGGAATGAGCAGTTCTTC. Its translation is CAFMALAGDVYGNEQFF. Full variable domain (missing parts from reference TRBV7-9 and TRBJ2-1): DTGVSQNPRHKITKRGQNVTFRCDPISEHNRLYWYRQTLGQGPEFLTYFQNEAQLEKSRLLSDRFSAERPKGSFSTLEIQRTEQGDSAMYLCAFMALAGDVYGNEQFFGPGTRLTVL.

The chain couples TRBV5-1 to TRBJ1-1; perhaps TRBD1 as D (5 bases). V dropped 0 bases and J dropped 4 bases, with 16 bases sitting between them. CDR3 length equals 16 residues. The germline CDR1 and CDR2 sequences are SGHRS and YFSETQ. The CDR3, as DNA: TGCGCCAGCAGCTTGGCCTGGTGGGGGGAAGGCACTGAAGCTTTCTTT. This sequence encodes CASSLAWWGEGTEAFF.

The V call is TRBV2, the J call TRBJ2-7; a weak D match, TRBD2 (6 bases). Germline V gene data show CDR1 as SNHLY and CDR2 as FYNNEI. Trimming removed 1 base from V and 4 bases from J, with 11 bases in between. The CDR3 has 14 amino acids. The CDR3 coding sequence is TGTGCCAGCAGTGAAGAGAGGGGAGGATACGAGCAGTACTTC. Amino acid sequence: CASSEERGGYEQYF.

The CDR3 loop is CASSFDRTADYGYTF. In nucleotides, the CDR3 is TGCGCCAGCAGCTTTGACAGGACTGCTGACTATGGCTACACCTTC. The chain recombines TRBV5-1 with TRBJ1-2, with TRBD1 as a possible D gene (6 bases). V was pared by 2 bases and J by 3 bases, with 14 bases between. The CDR3 runs 15 residues. The germline gives CDR1 SGHRS, CDR2 YFSETQ.